This TCR beta chain was sequenced during a study of blood T cell repertoires in COVID-19. The repertoire was sequenced with immunoSEQ multiplex PCR; TCRdb's copy has only in-frame clones and lacks some. The profile shows around 100,000 clones, approximately 85% of them singletons. V gave up 3 bases and J gave up 1 base; unmatched junction bases: 7. Germline V CDR1 and CDR2: KGHSH, LQKENI. This CDR3 comprises 16 residues. The chain combines TRBV18 with TRBJ2-5, with 8 positions matching TRBD1. What was sequenced was peripheral blood. The clonotype comes from a woman in her sixties or seventies with COVID-19, enrolled during active disease. The CDR3 spells CASSPGAGGLQETQYF. The CDR3 DNA reads as TGTGCCAGCTCACCTGGGGCAGGGGGCCTCCAAGAGACCCAGTACTTC.